This record looks at one TCR beta chain sequence and its context. The germline V gene encodes CDR1 SEHNR and CDR2 FQNEAQ (reference sequence). CDR3 length: 15 residues. The V end was cut by 5 bases, the J end by 4 bases, with 17 bases between. The data derive from a study of cytotoxic CD8 clonotypes in ibrutinib-treated CLL. Study at large: After treatment lasting a median 12 months, range 6 to 36, response samples were collected. Samples yielded averages of 200,000 to 300,000 productive templates and more than 90,000 productive rearrangements.

Investigators sought sequencing depths of between 1 in 200,000 and 1 in 1 million T cells. Repertoires were generated with immunoSEQ multiplex PCR, while TCRdb's copy carries only in-frame clones and drops some. The sample holds 130,000 or so clones, 60% to 85% seen once. The specimen comprised PBMCs, sampled after 12 months of ibrutinib treatment. This receptor was taken from a human donor with chronic lymphocytic leukemia. V and J are TRBV7-9 and TRBJ1-1; TRBD1 might be the D (6 bases). The CDR3 region is CASSRFEIQGTEAFF. The CDR3 region has the DNA TGTGCCAGCAGCCGCTTCGAGATACAGGGCACTGAAGCTTTCTTT.